A selection of T cell receptor beta chains follows, all from one sample in a study of T-cell reconstitution after alpha-beta-depleted transplantation in children. From the PCR reads, TCRdb called clonotypes with MiXCR, one entry per CDR3 protein. Here the sample spans fewer than 700,000 distinct CDR3 sequences, 23% being singletons. The material was PBMCs, mostly from graft donor cells, obtained 360 days after TCRalphabeta/CD19-depleted stem cell transplant. The origin of the receptors is a boy in the first two years of life who had a stem cell transplant for acute myeloid leukemia, so the T cells may come from the graft donor. The CDR3 runs from the conserved cysteine through the conserved F or W. D genes are given only for firm matches. Only part of the rows carry a size: once, few, many, or a class if the clone is expanded.

CDR3: CASSLGDENEQFF
DNA: TGTGCCAGCAGCTTGGGAGACGAGAATGAGCAGTTCTTC
size: -
J: TRBJ2-1
V: TRBV5-4
D: -

CDR3: CASSPGTSAETQYF
DNA: TGTGCCAGCAGCCCCGGGACTAGCGCCGAGACCCAGTACTTC
size: -
J: TRBJ2-5
V: TRBV6-5
D: TRBD2

CDR3: CSARTQGGQPQHF
DNA: TGCAGTGCTAGAACACAGGGAGGGCAGCCCCAGCATTTT
size: many
J: TRBJ1-5
V: TRBV20-1
D: -

CDR3: CASSTDLNTGELFF
DNA: TGTGCCAGCAGTACGGATCTGAACACCGGGGAGCTGTTTTTT
size: many
J: TRBJ2-2
V: TRBV2
D: -

CDR3: CASSLTGRNEQFF
DNA: TGTGCCAGCAGCTTAACGGGCCGGAATGAGCAGTTCTTC
size: many
J: TRBJ2-1
V: TRBV7-3
D: -

CDR3: CSPNEQGTDTQYF
DNA: TGCAGCCCCAATGAGCAGGGAACAGATACGCAGTATTTT
size: many
J: TRBJ2-3
V: TRBV29-1
D: -

CDR3: CASSLRWGQRNTEAFF
DNA: TGTGCCAGCAGTTTAAGGTGGGGGCAGAGAAACACTGAAGCTTTCTTT
size: -
J: TRBJ1-1
V: TRBV12-3/TRBV12-4
D: -

CDR3: CASSPDKDYGYTF
DNA: TGTGCCAGCAGCCCCGACAAAGACTATGGCTACACCTTC
size: many
J: TRBJ1-2
V: TRBV3-1
D: -

CDR3: CSVVGQGASGELFF
DNA: TGCAGCGTTGTAGGACAGGGGGCCTCCGGGGAGCTGTTTTTT
size: many
J: TRBJ2-2
V: TRBV29-1
D: TRBD1

CDR3: CASSTRDFPRDYNEQFF
DNA: TGTGCCAGCAGCACACGGGATTTCCCCCGGGACTACAATGAGCAGTTCTTC
size: many
J: TRBJ2-1
V: TRBV3-1
D: -

CDR3: CASSVALNEQFF
DNA: TGTGCCAGCAGCGTAGCACTTAATGAGCAGTTCTTC
size: -
J: TRBJ2-1
V: TRBV9
D: -

CDR3: CASSLRLGLVTSEQYF
DNA: TGTGCCAGCAGTTTAAGACTGGGACTAGTTACCTCCGAGCAGTACTTC
size: many
J: TRBJ2-7
V: TRBV12-3/TRBV12-4
D: TRBD2

CDR3: CASSSDEARETQYF
DNA: TGTGCCAGCAGCTCAGACGAAGCTCGCGAGACCCAGTACTTC
size: few
J: TRBJ2-5
V: TRBV12-3/TRBV12-4
D: -

CDR3: CASSLGFSGGAETQYF
DNA: TGTGCCAGCAGCTTGGGTTTTTCGGGGGGCGCGGAGACCCAGTACTTC
size: -
J: TRBJ2-5
V: TRBV7-2
D: -

CDR3: CASSIRTDNQETQYF
DNA: TGCGCCAGCAGCATACGGACGGACAACCAAGAGACCCAGTACTTC
size: -
J: TRBJ2-5
V: TRBV5-1
D: -

CDR3: CASSWNVGTGELFF
DNA: TGTGCCAGCAGCTGGAATGTAGGAACCGGGGAGCTGTTTTTT
size: -
J: TRBJ2-2
V: TRBV7-8
D: -

CDR3: CSMQGGVTDTQYF
DNA: TGCAGCATGCAGGGGGGGGTGACAGATACGCAGTATTTT
size: many
J: TRBJ2-3
V: TRBV20-1
D: -

CDR3: CASSYDPGTASYNEQFF
DNA: TGTGCCAGCAGTTACGACCCTGGGACAGCATCCTACAATGAGCAGTTCTTC
size: -
J: TRBJ2-1
V: TRBV6-5
D: TRBD1

CDR3: CASSSPGTGVYGYTF
DNA: TGTGCCAGCAGCTCCCCCGGGACAGGGGTCTATGGCTACACCTTC
size: -
J: TRBJ1-2
V: TRBV7-8
D: TRBD1

CDR3: CSARDLSGGYTGELFF
DNA: TGCAGTGCTAGAGATCTTAGCGGGGGTTACACCGGGGAGCTGTTTTTT
size: -
J: TRBJ2-2
V: TRBV20-1
D: TRBD2

CDR3: CASSYSPPRLVFGEAANNEQFF
DNA: TGTGCCAGCAGTTACTCACCCCCTCGACTAGTTTTTGGGGAAGCGGCGAACAATGAGCAGTTCTTC
size: many
J: TRBJ2-1
V: TRBV6-2/TRBV6-3
D: -

CDR3: CASSRGTGNVDEQFF
DNA: TGTGCCAGCAGCCGCGGGACAGGGAATGTTGATGAGCAGTTCTTC
size: -
J: TRBJ2-1
V: TRBV28
D: TRBD1

CDR3: CSAGGPAGGYTF
DNA: TGCAGTGCCGGGGGACCGGCCGGCGGCTACACCTTC
size: many
J: TRBJ1-2
V: TRBV20-1
D: -

CDR3: CSAREQGNAGELFF
DNA: TGCAGTGCTAGAGAACAGGGGAATGCCGGGGAGCTGTTTTTT
size: few
J: TRBJ2-2
V: TRBV20-1
D: TRBD1

CDR3: CATSRTSNNEQFF
DNA: TGTGCCACCAGCCGGACAAGCAACAATGAGCAGTTCTTC
size: few
J: TRBJ2-1
V: TRBV15
D: -

CDR3: CASSRDGEGTQYF
DNA: TGTGCCAGCAGCCGGGACGGGGAGGGGACCCAGTACTTC
size: few
J: TRBJ2-5
V: TRBV7-2
D: TRBD2

CDR3: CASSRAAECSNQPQHF
DNA: TGTGCCAGCAGCAGAGCTGCAGAATGTAGCAATCAGCCCCAGCATTTT
size: -
J: TRBJ1-5
V: TRBV21-1
D: -

CDR3: CSDNRGLIGADTQYF
DNA: TGCAGTGACAACCGAGGACTTATCGGCGCAGATACGCAGTATTTT
size: many
J: TRBJ2-3
V: TRBV20-1
D: -

CDR3: CSALTSGGVEQYF
DNA: TGCAGTGCCCTGACTAGCGGGGGCGTCGAGCAGTACTTC
size: many
J: TRBJ2-7
V: TRBV20-1
D: TRBD2

CDR3: CASSQDGTFSGNTIYF
DNA: TGTGCCAGCTCCCAGGACGGGACCTTCTCTGGAAACACCATATATTTT
size: many
J: TRBJ1-3
V: TRBV7-9
D: -

CDR3: CASSFRQSTDTQYF
DNA: TGTGCCAGCAGTTTTCGACAGAGCACAGATACGCAGTATTTT
size: -
J: TRBJ2-3
V: TRBV9
D: -

CDR3: CSAVPRGRGANVLTF
DNA: TGCAGTGCAGTCCCTAGGGGGCGAGGGGCCAACGTCCTGACTTTC
size: -
J: TRBJ2-6
V: TRBV20-1
D: TRBD1

CDR3: CASSTRTGWDEQYF
DNA: TGTGCCAGCAGTACCCGGACAGGGTGGGACGAGCAGTACTTC
size: -
J: TRBJ2-7
V: TRBV27
D: TRBD1

CDR3: CASSYPGQKPSGNTIYF
DNA: TGTGCCAGCTCGTACCCGGGACAGAAGCCCTCTGGAAACACCATATATTTT
size: -
J: TRBJ1-3
V: TRBV7-2
D: TRBD1

CDR3: CSAPILTGQPQHF
DNA: TGCAGTGCTCCCATCCTGACAGGTCAGCCCCAGCATTTT
size: few
J: TRBJ1-5
V: TRBV20-1
D: -

CDR3: CASSIGGGRRDTQYF
DNA: TGTGCCAGTAGTATTGGCGGGGGGCGTAGAGATACGCAGTATTTT
size: many
J: TRBJ2-3
V: TRBV19
D: TRBD2

CDR3: CASSKASGGTYNEQFF
DNA: TGTGCCAGCAGCAAAGCCAGCGGGGGGACCTACAATGAGCAGTTCTTC
size: few
J: TRBJ2-1
V: TRBV21-1
D: -

CDR3: CSAREFGDSQETQYF
DNA: TGCAGTGCTAGAGAATTTGGGGATTCCCAAGAGACCCAGTACTTC
size: -
J: TRBJ2-5
V: TRBV20-1
D: -

CDR3: CASSQAATSGGRVEQFF
DNA: TGCGCCAGCAGCCAAGCGGCCACTAGCGGGGGGAGGGTTGAGCAGTTCTTC
size: -
J: TRBJ2-1
V: TRBV4-1
D: TRBD2

CDR3: CSVEIRGTMQFF
DNA: TGCAGCGTTGAGATTCGTGGGACAATGCAGTTCTTC
size: many
J: TRBJ2-1
V: TRBV29-1
D: -

CDR3: CATRDHGETQYF
DNA: TGTGCCACCAGAGATCACGGCGAGACCCAGTACTTC
size: many
J: TRBJ2-5
V: TRBV15
D: -

CDR3: CSARARTTYNEQFF
DNA: TGCAGTGCTAGGGCTAGGACTACATACAATGAGCAGTTCTTC
size: few
J: TRBJ2-1
V: TRBV20-1
D: -

CDR3: CSAPLSPNSNQPQHF
DNA: TGCAGTGCTCCCCTTAGCCCTAATAGCAATCAGCCCCAGCATTTT
size: few
J: TRBJ1-5
V: TRBV20-1
D: -

CDR3: CSARLAGYEQFF
DNA: TGCAGTGCTCGACTAGCGGGGTACGAGCAGTTCTTC
size: many
J: TRBJ2-1
V: TRBV20-1
D: TRBD2

CDR3: CASSGGDLSYEQYF
DNA: TGTGCCAGCAGCGGAGGGGACCTCAGCTACGAGCAGTACTTC
size: -
J: TRBJ2-7
V: TRBV7-6
D: -

CDR3: CSVRTSGDRADTQYF
DNA: TGCAGCGTCCGGACTAGCGGGGACAGGGCAGATACGCAGTATTTT
size: many
J: TRBJ2-3
V: TRBV29-1
D: TRBD2

CDR3: CSVEAEDPQYF
DNA: TGCAGCGTTGAAGCGGAGGATCCCCAGTATTTT
size: many
J: TRBJ2-3
V: TRBV29-1
D: -

CDR3: CASGYFGRGHNEQFF
DNA: TGTGCCAGCGGGTACTTTGGGAGGGGGCACAATGAGCAGTTCTTC
size: -
J: TRBJ2-1
V: TRBV12-3/TRBV12-4
D: -

CDR3: CASSILLGASRGDEQYF
DNA: TGCGCCAGCAGCATCCTACTGGGGGCCAGTCGAGGTGACGAGCAGTACTTC
size: many
J: TRBJ2-7
V: TRBV5-1
D: -

CDR3: CASTGGTGELFF
DNA: TGCGCCAGCACTGGAGGGACCGGGGAGCTGTTTTTT
size: -
J: TRBJ2-2
V: TRBV5-1
D: -

CDR3: CASSKNLGEGQYF
DNA: TGTGCCAGCAGCAAAAACCTAGGGGAGGGGCAGTACTTC
size: -
J: TRBJ2-7
V: TRBV21-1
D: -

CDR3: CASSTSWGRELFF
DNA: TGTGCCAGCAGTACCAGCTGGGGCCGGGAGCTGTTTTTT
size: many
J: TRBJ2-2
V: TRBV6-5
D: -

CDR3: CASSLPGRVPRNEQYF
DNA: TGTGCCAGCAGCTTACCGGGCAGGGTCCCTCGGAACGAGCAGTACTTC
size: once
J: TRBJ2-7
V: TRBV11-3
D: -

CDR3: CASSVQDRATGYTF
DNA: TGTGCCAGCAGTGTGCAGGACAGGGCGACTGGCTACACCTTC
size: -
J: TRBJ1-2
V: TRBV2
D: TRBD1